The rows below give T cell receptor beta chains drawn from one sample of a study of blood T cell repertoires in COVID-19. Sequencing used immunoSEQ multiplex PCR; TCRdb keeps in-frame clones, though not all of them. The repertoire has some 80,000 clones, more than 70% of them found once; the top ten carry approximately 19%. The sample consisted of peripheral blood. Source of these receptors: a human donor in a cohort sampled during active COVID-19. Both conserved end residues are part of each CDR3. D genes are given only for firm matches. Only part of the rows carry a size: once, few, many, or a class if the clone is expanded.

d_gene: -; j_gene: TRBJ2-2; v_gene: TRBV2; abundance: -; CDR3aa: CASSEGRGNGELFF; CDR3nt: TGTGCCAGCAGTGAGGGCAGGGGTAACGGGGAGCTGTTTTTT
d_gene: -; j_gene: TRBJ2-3; v_gene: TRBV5-4; abundance: -; CDR3aa: CASSFGGTSTDTQYF; CDR3nt: TGTGCCAGCAGCTTTGGCGGGACTAGCACAGATACGCAGTATTTT
d_gene: -; j_gene: TRBJ1-2; v_gene: TRBV7-9; abundance: -; CDR3aa: CASSIGTGPYGYTF; CDR3nt: TGTGCCAGCAGCATAGGCACAGGGCCCTATGGCTACACCTTC
d_gene: -; j_gene: TRBJ2-5; v_gene: TRBV12-1; abundance: -; CDR3aa: CASSLGTSGGLQETQYF; CDR3nt: TGTGCCAGCAGCCTGGGGACTAGCGGGGGGCTGCAAGAGACCCAGTACTTC
d_gene: TRBD1; j_gene: TRBJ1-6; v_gene: TRBV27; abundance: -; CDR3aa: CASSFGTGHSPLHF; CDR3nt: TGTGCCAGCAGTTTTGGGACAGGGCATTCACCCCTCCACTTT
d_gene: -; j_gene: TRBJ1-4; v_gene: TRBV7-9; abundance: -; CDR3aa: CASSLINRVGEKLFF; CDR3nt: TGTGCCAGCAGCTTAATAAACAGGGTTGGGGAAAAACTGTTTTTT
d_gene: -; j_gene: TRBJ2-7; v_gene: TRBV28; abundance: -; CDR3aa: CASSLTVYEQYF; CDR3nt: TGTGCCAGCAGTTTAACAGTCTACGAGCAGTACTTC
d_gene: TRBD1; j_gene: TRBJ1-4; v_gene: TRBV7-2; abundance: -; CDR3aa: CASSTRQGAEKLFF; CDR3nt: TGTGCCAGCAGCACCCGACAGGGGGCAGAAAAACTGTTTTTT
d_gene: TRBD2; j_gene: TRBJ2-2; v_gene: TRBV9; abundance: -; CDR3aa: CASRSGRSNTGELFF; CDR3nt: TGTGCCAGCAGGAGCGGGAGGTCGAACACCGGGGAGCTGTTTTTT
d_gene: TRBD1; j_gene: TRBJ2-7; v_gene: TRBV6-5; abundance: -; CDR3aa: CASSIRTGQVEQYF; CDR3nt: TGTGCCAGCAGCATAAGGACAGGGCAGGTCGAGCAGTACTTC
d_gene: TRBD2; j_gene: TRBJ2-5; v_gene: TRBV7-2; abundance: -; CDR3aa: CASSLNPGGQLSETQYF; CDR3nt: TGTGCCAGCAGCTTAAATCCGGGGGGGCAGCTCAGTGAGACCCAGTACTTC
d_gene: -; j_gene: TRBJ2-2; v_gene: TRBV19; abundance: -; CDR3aa: CASSVDRFTGELFF; CDR3nt: TGTGCCAGTAGTGTAGACAGGTTCACCGGGGAGCTGTTTTTT
d_gene: -; j_gene: TRBJ2-5; v_gene: TRBV19; abundance: -; CDR3aa: CASSAGRKSETQYF; CDR3nt: TGTGCCAGTAGCGCAGGGCGGAAATCGGAGACCCAGTACTTC
d_gene: TRBD1; j_gene: TRBJ2-7; v_gene: TRBV7-9; abundance: -; CDR3aa: CASSQGTGNVGDEQYF; CDR3nt: TGTGCCAGCAGCCAGGGGACAGGGAATGTGGGGGACGAGCAGTACTTC
d_gene: -; j_gene: TRBJ2-3; v_gene: TRBV6-5; abundance: -; CDR3aa: CASSYSSRTSTDTQYF; CDR3nt: TGTGCCAGCAGTTACTCGAGTAGGACTAGCACAGATACGCAGTATTTT
d_gene: TRBD2; j_gene: TRBJ2-2; v_gene: TRBV6-2/TRBV6-3; abundance: -; CDR3aa: CASSRTSGSSTGELFF; CDR3nt: TGTGCCAGCAGTAGGACTAGCGGATCCTCCACCGGGGAGCTGTTTTTT
d_gene: TRBD1; j_gene: TRBJ1-2; v_gene: TRBV29-1; abundance: -; CDR3aa: CSASTDRGNGYTF; CDR3nt: TGCAGCGCCTCGACGGACAGGGGGAATGGCTACACCTTC
d_gene: -; j_gene: TRBJ1-5; v_gene: TRBV28; abundance: -; CDR3aa: CASSQPRGGINQPQHF; CDR3nt: TGTGCCAGCAGTCAACCCCGGGGGGGCATCAATCAGCCCCAGCATTTT
d_gene: -; j_gene: TRBJ1-6; v_gene: TRBV18; abundance: few; CDR3aa: CASSARQNSPLHF; CDR3nt: TGTGCCAGCTCGGCGAGACAGAATTCACCCCTCCACTTT
d_gene: TRBD2; j_gene: TRBJ2-1; v_gene: TRBV6-5; abundance: -; CDR3aa: CASSLRVGLAYNEQFF; CDR3nt: TGTGCCAGCAGTTTAAGGGTCGGACTAGCCTACAATGAGCAGTTCTTC
d_gene: -; j_gene: TRBJ2-2; v_gene: TRBV11-2; abundance: -; CDR3aa: CASSFNPNTVFGELFF; CDR3nt: TGTGCCAGCAGCTTTAACCCGAACACCGTGTTCGGGGAGCTGTTTTTT
d_gene: -; j_gene: TRBJ1-2; v_gene: TRBV5-5; abundance: -; CDR3aa: CASSGLADIYGYTF; CDR3nt: TGTGCCAGCAGCGGGCTGGCAGACATCTATGGCTACACCTTC
d_gene: TRBD1; j_gene: TRBJ2-5; v_gene: TRBV4-1; abundance: -; CDR3aa: CASSQLDRGQETQYF; CDR3nt: TGCGCCAGCAGCCAACTCGACAGGGGGCAAGAGACCCAGTACTTC
d_gene: -; j_gene: TRBJ1-1; v_gene: TRBV29-1; abundance: -; CDR3aa: CSALRTGSGTEAFF; CDR3nt: TGCAGCGCCCTCCGAACAGGGTCGGGCACTGAAGCTTTCTTT
d_gene: -; j_gene: TRBJ2-2; v_gene: TRBV18; abundance: -; CDR3aa: CASSPLRAHTGELFF; CDR3nt: TGTGCCAGCTCCCCCCTGAGGGCGCACACCGGGGAGCTGTTTTTT
d_gene: -; j_gene: TRBJ1-2; v_gene: TRBV19; abundance: -; CDR3aa: CASSTTHGVYGYTF; CDR3nt: TGTGCCAGTAGTACAACTCACGGAGTCTATGGCTACACCTTC
d_gene: TRBD2; j_gene: TRBJ2-7; v_gene: TRBV25-1; abundance: -; CDR3aa: CASGPPGGAYEQYF; CDR3nt: TGTGCCAGCGGCCCCCCCGGGGGGGCCTACGAGCAGTACTTC
d_gene: -; j_gene: TRBJ2-7; v_gene: TRBV5-1; abundance: -; CDR3aa: CASSYSPTYEQYF; CDR3nt: TGCGCCAGCAGCTACTCACCCACCTACGAGCAGTACTTC
d_gene: -; j_gene: TRBJ2-2; v_gene: TRBV24-1; abundance: -; CDR3aa: CATSDLMYPGELFF; CDR3nt: TGTGCCACCAGTGATTTGATGTATCCCGGGGAGCTGTTTTTT
d_gene: TRBD2; j_gene: TRBJ2-5; v_gene: TRBV29-1; abundance: -; CDR3aa: CSVEIAGVGGTQYF; CDR3nt: TGCAGCGTTGAGATAGCGGGAGTAGGCGGGACCCAGTACTTC
d_gene: -; j_gene: TRBJ1-1; v_gene: TRBV11-3; abundance: -; CDR3aa: CASSPSENTEAFF; CDR3nt: TGTGCCAGCAGTCCGAGCGAGAACACTGAAGCTTTCTTT
d_gene: TRBD1; j_gene: TRBJ2-1; v_gene: TRBV18; abundance: once; CDR3aa: CASSPPGSRDRSWNEQFF; CDR3nt: TGTGCCAGCTCACCACCGGGGTCGAGGGACAGAAGTTGGAATGAGCAGTTCTTC
d_gene: -; j_gene: TRBJ1-2; v_gene: TRBV18; abundance: -; CDR3aa: CASSPGGQNGYTF; CDR3nt: TGTGCCAGCTCACCAGGGGGCCAGAATGGCTACACCTTC
d_gene: -; j_gene: TRBJ2-1; v_gene: TRBV14; abundance: -; CDR3aa: CASSPILGSGNNEQFF; CDR3nt: TGTGCCAGCAGCCCCATATTGGGGAGCGGCAACAATGAGCAGTTCTTC
d_gene: -; j_gene: TRBJ1-1; v_gene: TRBV4-3; abundance: once; CDR3aa: CASSQDVQGGTEAFF; CDR3nt: TGCGCCAGCAGCCAAGACGTCCAGGGAGGCACTGAAGCTTTCTTT
d_gene: -; j_gene: TRBJ1-3; v_gene: TRBV12-3/TRBV12-4; abundance: -; CDR3aa: CASSFQGGNTIYF; CDR3nt: TGTGCCAGCAGTTTCCAGGGGGGAAACACCATATATTTT
d_gene: -; j_gene: TRBJ2-1; v_gene: TRBV6-5; abundance: few; CDR3aa: CASTDSSYNEQFF; CDR3nt: TGTGCCAGCACGGACAGCTCCTACAATGAGCAGTTCTTC
d_gene: TRBD2; j_gene: TRBJ2-3; v_gene: TRBV7-9; abundance: -; CDR3aa: CASSLTLADSTDTQYF; CDR3nt: TGTGCCAGCAGCTTAACTCTAGCGGATAGCACAGATACGCAGTATTTT
d_gene: -; j_gene: TRBJ1-5; v_gene: TRBV6-5; abundance: few; CDR3aa: CASSPSRGSNQPQHF; CDR3nt: TGTGCCAGCAGTCCATCCAGGGGTAGCAATCAGCCCCAGCATTTT
d_gene: -; j_gene: TRBJ1-3; v_gene: TRBV28; abundance: -; CDR3aa: CASSRYRSSGNTIYF; CDR3nt: TGTGCCAGCAGTCGTTACAGGAGCTCTGGAAACACCATATATTTT
d_gene: TRBD1; j_gene: TRBJ2-7; v_gene: TRBV9; abundance: -; CDR3aa: CASSVEGQGYEQYF; CDR3nt: TGTGCCAGCAGCGTAGAGGGACAGGGCTACGAGCAGTACTTC
d_gene: TRBD2; j_gene: TRBJ2-7; v_gene: TRBV29-1; abundance: -; CDR3aa: CSVLEGGLYEQYF; CDR3nt: TGCAGCGTTTTGGAGGGAGGGCTCTACGAGCAGTACTTC
d_gene: TRBD2; j_gene: TRBJ2-1; v_gene: TRBV10-3; abundance: -; CDR3aa: CAISELASGRSSGQFF; CDR3nt: TGTGCCATCAGTGAGCTGGCTAGCGGGAGAAGTAGTGGGCAGTTCTTC
d_gene: -; j_gene: TRBJ2-2; v_gene: TRBV7-8; abundance: -; CDR3aa: CASSPAGTNTGELFF; CDR3nt: TGTGCCAGCAGCCCGGCCGGGACGAACACCGGGGAGCTGTTTTTT
d_gene: -; j_gene: TRBJ1-5; v_gene: TRBV2; abundance: -; CDR3aa: CASSEAQGARSNQPQHF; CDR3nt: TGTGCCAGCAGTGAAGCGCAAGGGGCGAGGAGCAATCAGCCCCAGCATTTT
d_gene: -; j_gene: TRBJ2-3; v_gene: TRBV5-4; abundance: -; CDR3aa: CASSPGGGASNTQYF; CDR3nt: TGTGCCAGCAGCCCAGGCGGGGGCGCATCGAATACGCAGTATTTT
d_gene: TRBD1; j_gene: TRBJ1-3; v_gene: TRBV7-2; abundance: few; CDR3aa: CASSRTGGQNTIYF; CDR3nt: TGTGCCAGCAGCAGGACAGGGGGCCAAAACACCATATATTTT
d_gene: TRBD2; j_gene: TRBJ2-7; v_gene: TRBV7-3; abundance: -; CDR3aa: CASSLAGTSGSGGSYEQYF; CDR3nt: TGTGCCAGCAGCTTAGCCGGGACTAGCGGTTCGGGGGGCTCCTACGAGCAGTACTTC